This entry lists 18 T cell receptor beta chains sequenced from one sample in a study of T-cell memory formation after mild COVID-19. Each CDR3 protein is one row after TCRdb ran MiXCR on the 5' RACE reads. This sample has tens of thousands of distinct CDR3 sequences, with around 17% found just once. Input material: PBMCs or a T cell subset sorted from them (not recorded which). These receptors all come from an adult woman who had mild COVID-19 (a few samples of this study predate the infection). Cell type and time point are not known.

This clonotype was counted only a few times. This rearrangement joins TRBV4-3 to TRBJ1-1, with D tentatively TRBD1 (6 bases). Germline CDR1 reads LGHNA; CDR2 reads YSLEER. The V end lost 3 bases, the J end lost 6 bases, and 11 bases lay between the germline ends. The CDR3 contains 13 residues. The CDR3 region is CASSQNRAAEAFF. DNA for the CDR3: TGCGCCAGCAGCCAGAACAGGGCGGCTGAAGCTTTCTTT.

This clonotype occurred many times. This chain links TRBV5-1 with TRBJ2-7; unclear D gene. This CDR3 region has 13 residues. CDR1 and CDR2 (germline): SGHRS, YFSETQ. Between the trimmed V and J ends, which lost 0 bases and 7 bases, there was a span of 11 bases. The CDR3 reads CASSLVTHGEQYF. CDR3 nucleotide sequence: TGCGCCAGCAGCTTGGTTACACATGGGGAGCAGTACTTC.

The CDR3 DNA sequence: TGTGCCACCAGCAGAGAAAGACGCCCTAGCTCCTACAATGAGCAGTTCTTC. This encodes CATSRERRPSSYNEQFF. The rearrangement uses TRBV15 and TRBJ2-1; unclear D gene. This CDR3 region has 17 residues. The V gene lost 0 bases and the J gene lost 0 bases, with 12 bases spanning the gap. Per germline, CDR1 LNHNV and CDR2 YYDKDF (reference sequence).

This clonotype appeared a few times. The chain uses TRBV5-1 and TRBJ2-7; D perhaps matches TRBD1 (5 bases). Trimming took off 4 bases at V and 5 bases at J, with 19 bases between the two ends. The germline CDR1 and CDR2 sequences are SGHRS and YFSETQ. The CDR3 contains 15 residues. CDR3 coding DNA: TGCGCCAGCAGCATCTGGGCGCAGGGTGATAACGAGCAGTACTTC. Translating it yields CASSIWAQGDNEQYF.

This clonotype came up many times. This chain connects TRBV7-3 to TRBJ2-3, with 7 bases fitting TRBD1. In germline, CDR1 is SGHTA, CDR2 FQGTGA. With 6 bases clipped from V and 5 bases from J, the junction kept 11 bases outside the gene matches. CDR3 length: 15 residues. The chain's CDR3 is CASRGTDATGDTQYF. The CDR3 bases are TGTGCCAGCAGGGGGACAGACGCTACCGGAGATACGCAGTATTTT.

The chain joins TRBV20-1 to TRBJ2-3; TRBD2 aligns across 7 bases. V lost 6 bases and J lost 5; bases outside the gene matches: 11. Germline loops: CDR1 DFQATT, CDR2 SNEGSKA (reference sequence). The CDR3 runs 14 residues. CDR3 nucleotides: TGCAGTGCATCTAGCGGTAGACGGGGAGATACGCAGTATTTT. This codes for CSASSGRRGDTQYF.

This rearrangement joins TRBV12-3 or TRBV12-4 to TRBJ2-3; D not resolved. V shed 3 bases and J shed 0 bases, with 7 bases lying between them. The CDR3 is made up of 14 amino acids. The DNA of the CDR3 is TGTGCCAGCAGTTTCACCAGGAGCACAGATACGCAGTATTTT. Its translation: CASSFTRSTDTQYF.

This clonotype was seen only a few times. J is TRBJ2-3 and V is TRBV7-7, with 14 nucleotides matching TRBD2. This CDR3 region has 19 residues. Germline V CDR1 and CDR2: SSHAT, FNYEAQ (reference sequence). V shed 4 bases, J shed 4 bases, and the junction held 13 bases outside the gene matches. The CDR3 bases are TGTGCCAGCAGCTCGGGACTAGCGGGGGATCAGTACCAGGCAGATACGCAGTATTTT. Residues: CASSSGLAGDQYQADTQYF.

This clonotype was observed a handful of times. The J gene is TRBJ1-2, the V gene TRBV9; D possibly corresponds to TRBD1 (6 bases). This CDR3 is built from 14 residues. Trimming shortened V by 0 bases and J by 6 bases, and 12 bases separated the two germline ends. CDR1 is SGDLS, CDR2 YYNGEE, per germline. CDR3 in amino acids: CASSVDDRRDGYTF. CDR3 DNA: TGTGCCAGCAGCGTAGATGACAGGAGGGATGGCTACACCTTC.

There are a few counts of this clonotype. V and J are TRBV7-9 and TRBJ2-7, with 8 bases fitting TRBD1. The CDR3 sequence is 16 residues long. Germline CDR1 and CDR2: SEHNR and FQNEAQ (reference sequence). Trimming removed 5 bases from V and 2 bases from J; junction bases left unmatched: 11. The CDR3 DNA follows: TGTGCCAGCAGCCGGCACCCCGGGACAGGCCCCTACGAGCAGTACTTC. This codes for CASSRHPGTGPYEQYF.

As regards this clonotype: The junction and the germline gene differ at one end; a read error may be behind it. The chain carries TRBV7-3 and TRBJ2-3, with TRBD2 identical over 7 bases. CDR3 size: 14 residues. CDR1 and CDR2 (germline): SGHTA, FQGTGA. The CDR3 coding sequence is TGTGCCATCAGCCGGAGCGGGGGCACAGATACGCAGTATTTT. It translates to CAISRSGGTDTQYF.

This CDR3 is CSATEMNTEAFF. The CDR3 DNA follows: TGCAGTGCTACTGAGATGAACACTGAAGCTTTCTTT. The chain employs TRBV20-1 and TRBJ1-1; D call uncertain. CDR1 and CDR2 (germline): DFQATT, SNEGSKA (reference sequence). Trimming took off 4 bases at V and 0 bases at J, with 6 bases between the two ends. The CDR3 covers 12 residues.

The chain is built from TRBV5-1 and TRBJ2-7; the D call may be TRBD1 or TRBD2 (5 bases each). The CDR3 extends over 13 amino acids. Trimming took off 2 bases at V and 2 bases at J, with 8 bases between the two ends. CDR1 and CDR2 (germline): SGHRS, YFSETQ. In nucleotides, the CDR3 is TGCGCCAGCAGCTTAGAGGGGACCTACGAGCAGTACTTC. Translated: CASSLEGTYEQYF.

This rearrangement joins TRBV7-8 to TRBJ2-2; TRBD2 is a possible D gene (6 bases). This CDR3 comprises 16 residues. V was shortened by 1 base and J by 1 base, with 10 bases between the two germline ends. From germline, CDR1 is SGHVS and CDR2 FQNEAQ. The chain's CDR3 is CASSLEASVNTGELFF. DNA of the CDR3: TGTGCCAGCAGCTTAGAGGCTAGCGTGAACACCGGGGAGCTGTTTTTT.

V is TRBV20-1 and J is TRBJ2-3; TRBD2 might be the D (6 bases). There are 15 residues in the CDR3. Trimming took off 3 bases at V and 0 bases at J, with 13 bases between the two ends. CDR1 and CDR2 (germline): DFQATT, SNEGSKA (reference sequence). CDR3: CSASVRGTSTDTQYF. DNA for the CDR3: TGCAGTGCTAGCGTTCGGGGGACTAGCACAGATACGCAGTATTTT.

CDR3 in DNA: TGTGCCAGCAGCTTGAACACTGAGGGATCACCCCTCCACTTT. It codes for CASSLNTEGSPLHF. The chain links TRBV5-6 to TRBJ1-6; D unresolved. The V gene lost 1 base and the J gene lost 10 bases, with 12 bases spanning the gap. The CDR3 has 14 amino acids. The germline V gene encodes CDR1 SGHDT and CDR2 YYEEEE.

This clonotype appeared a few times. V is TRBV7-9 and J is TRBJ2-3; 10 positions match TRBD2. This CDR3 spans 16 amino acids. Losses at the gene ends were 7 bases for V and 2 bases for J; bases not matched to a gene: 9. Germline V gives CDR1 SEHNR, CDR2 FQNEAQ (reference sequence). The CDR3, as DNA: TGTGCCAGCAACCCACTGGGACTAGCGACCACAGATACGCAGTATTTT. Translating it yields CASNPLGLATTDTQYF.

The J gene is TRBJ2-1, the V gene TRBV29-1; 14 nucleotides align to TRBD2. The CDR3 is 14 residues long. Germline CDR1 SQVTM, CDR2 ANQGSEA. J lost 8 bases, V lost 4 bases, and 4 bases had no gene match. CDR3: CSVAGTSGSDEQFF. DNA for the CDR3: TGCAGCGTTGCCGGGACTAGCGGGAGCGATGAGCAGTTCTTC.